This T cell receptor (beta chain) was found in a study of read filtering for tumor transcriptome and immune sequencing. Across the whole study: Transcriptome libraries were built from DNase-treated RNA.

This CDR3 region has 15 residues. The V gene's germline CDR1 is SGHTA and CDR2 FQGNSA. V was trimmed by 2 bases and J by 3 bases, leaving 11 bases between them. This clonotype was observed many times. Bone marrow was sampled from every patient at the time of active disease. Molecular barcoded adaptors covering alpha/delta and beta/gamma chains were used on roughly 400 ng RNA. MiXCR, run by TCRdb on the reads, gives a single entry per CDR3 protein. The repertoire holds 30,000 to 50,000 distinct CDR3 sequences, with 10% to 15% as singletons. The sequenced material came from a population of CD138-negative cells sorted from bone marrow. The receptor comes from a donor over 35 with multiple myeloma. The V and J genes are TRBV7-2 and TRBJ1-5; D remains ambiguous. The CDR3 reads CASSLIGRNNQPQHF. In DNA, the CDR3 is TGTGCCAGCAGCTTAATAGGCAGGAACAATCAGCCCCAGCATTTT.